The 25 T cell receptor beta chains presented below share a single source sample, sequenced in a study of CD8+CD57+ T cells in acquired aplastic anemia. TCR beta VDJ and CDR3 profiling used genomic DNA as template. Using its own MiXCR run on the reads, TCRdb lists one record per CDR3 protein. The table has approximately 470,000 distinct CDR3 sequences, under 40% seen once. Patients chosen for sequencing had shown CD8+CD57+ cell expansion by flow cytometry. Sequencing input: sorted CD4+, CD8+, or CD8+CD57+ T cells (not recorded which) from PBMCs. Every receptor here comes from a human donor with aplastic anemia.

This clonotype has ten or more counts. The chain is built from TRBV20-1 and TRBJ1-5, with D possibly matching TRBD1 (5 bases). V gave up 0 bases and J gave up 6 bases, with 15 bases separating them. CDR1 and CDR2 from the germline V gene are DFQATT and SNEGSKA (reference sequence). This CDR3 has 15 residues. DNA of the CDR3: TGCAGTGCTAGAGAAACAGGCCGGGTAAGTCAGCCCCAGCATTTT. It encodes CSARETGRVSQPQHF.

The chain is built from TRBV18 and TRBJ1-2, with 7 bases lining up with TRBD1. Germline V gene lookup returns CDR1 KGHSH and CDR2 LQKENI. With V trimmed by 1 base and J by 6 bases, 11 bases remained unmatched. The CDR3 spans 16 residues. CDR3 residues: CASSPRGSGTDHGYTF. For the CDR3, the DNA is TGTGCCAGCTCACCACGGGGTTCCGGGACAGATCATGGCTACACCTTC. Full variable domain (missing parts from reference TRBV18 and TRBJ1-2): NAGVMQNPRHLVRRRGQEARLRCSPMKGHSHVYWYRQLPEEGLKFMVYLQKENIIDESGMPKERFSAEFPKEGPSILRIQQVVRGDSAAYFCASSPRGSGTDHGYTFGSGTRLTVV.

The V and J genes are TRBV21-1 and TRBJ2-7; the listed D gene, TRBD2, was not tested against the DNA. TRBV21-1 is given as a pseudogene. The CDR3 spans 14 residues. CDR3 in amino acids: CASSSSGEPYEQYF. DNA for the CDR3: TGTGCCAGCAGCAGTAGCGGGGAACCTTACGAGCAGTACTTC.

The chain joins TRBV9 to TRBJ2-7; no clear D gene. The CDR3 runs 15 residues. The V end was cut by 1 base, the J end by 0 bases, with 11 bases between. Germline values: CDR1 SGDLS, CDR2 YYNGEE. CDR3 sequence: CASSVSYLASYEQYF. DNA for the CDR3: TGTGCCAGCAGCGTATCTTACCTGGCCTCCTACGAGCAGTACTTC.

This chain links TRBV20-1 with TRBJ1-4; TRBD1 might be the D (5 bases). The CDR3 loop spans 14 amino acids. Germline assignment: CDR1 DFQATT and CDR2 SNEGSKA (reference sequence). V was cut by 3 bases and J by 8 bases, with 16 bases left in between. In DNA form, the CDR3 reads TGCAGTGCTAGCTATCAGGGTCGGCGGGAAAAACTGTTTTTT. This sequence encodes CSASYQGRREKLFF.

In its sample, this clonotype was seen once. The V gene is TRBV9, the J gene TRBJ2-2; a possible D gene is TRBD2 (6 bases). The V end lost 5 bases, the J end lost 3 bases, and 8 bases lay between the germline ends. In germline, CDR1 is SGDLS, CDR2 YYNGEE. The CDR3 runs 13 residues. The CDR3 loop is CASRGEDTGELFF. The CDR3 region has the DNA TGTGCCAGCAGAGGGGAGGACACCGGGGAGCTGTTTTTT. The variable domain in full, completed from reference TRBV9 and TRBJ2-2, reads DSGVTQTPKHLITATGQRVTLRCSPRSGDLSVYWYQQSLDQGLQFLIQYYNGEERAKGNILERFSAQQFPDLHSELNLSSLELGDSALYFCASRGEDTGELFFGEGSRLTVL.

CDR3 DNA: TGTGCCAGCAGCTCCTTGAGAGGGCAATATGGCTACACCTTC. As protein: CASSSLRGQYGYTF. The V and J genes are TRBV7-2 and TRBJ1-2; no clear D. CDR3 size: 14 residues. The V end was cut by 4 bases, the J end by 5 bases, with 14 bases between. The germline V gene has CDR1 SGHTA and CDR2 FQGNSA.

This clonotype was counted ten times or more. The chain links TRBV9 to TRBJ2-5; 7 bases fit TRBD2. Germline CDR1 reads SGDLS; CDR2 reads YYNGEE. Trimming took 2 bases from V and 2 from J; bases not matched to a gene: 3. The CDR3 loop spans 14 amino acids. The CDR3 reads CASSVFGGQETQYF. The CDR3, as DNA: TGTGCCAGCAGCGTTTTCGGGGGGCAAGAGACCCAGTACTTC.

In this sample, this clonotype turned up many times. The chain has TRBV10-3 and TRBJ1-5; no firm D call. The germline CDR1 and CDR2 sequences are ENHRY and SYGVKD. The CDR3 sequence is 13 residues long. V shed 2 bases and J shed 5 bases, with 7 bases lying between them. CDR3 sequence: CAISERSDQPQHF. The CDR3, as DNA: TGTGCCATCAGTGAGCGCTCAGATCAGCCCCAGCATTTT.

The chain combines TRBV6-1 with TRBJ2-4; D possibly corresponds to TRBD2 (6 bases). This CDR3 has 16 amino acids. Trimming cost V 6 bases and J 0 bases, with 15 bases left between them. In germline, CDR1 is MNHNS, CDR2 SASEGT. CDR3 region: CASSGLLKLAKNIQYF. In DNA, the CDR3 is TGTGCCAGCAGCGGACTACTGAAATTAGCCAAAAACATTCAGTACTTC.

J is TRBJ2-1 and V is TRBV2, with 7 bases that match TRBD1. V was clipped by 5 bases and J by 5 bases; unmatched bases: 6. This CDR3 region has 14 residues. Germline CDR1 is SNHLY and CDR2 is FYNNEI. CDR3 sequence: CASSPRDRNNEQFF. DNA of the CDR3: TGTGCCAGCAGTCCCCGGGACAGAAACAATGAGCAGTTCTTC.

Details on this clonotype: A much larger clone lies a single base off, so this may be a read error. The V and J genes are TRBV7-2 and TRBJ1-3; D remains ambiguous. V was pared by 1 base and J by 0 bases, with 7 bases between. Germline lookup yields CDR1 SGHTA and CDR2 FQGNSA. The length of the CDR3 is 15 residues. The CDR3 protein is CTSSLVGYSGNTIYF. DNA for the CDR3: TGTACCAGCAGCTTAGTGGGCTACTCTGGAAACACCATATATTTT.

Only a few counts were recorded for this clonotype. V gene TRBV20-1 combines with J gene TRBJ2-1; D ambiguous. Germline CDR1 DFQATT, CDR2 SNEGSKA (reference sequence). V lost 0 bases, J lost 0 bases, and 21 bases lay in between. The CDR3 spans 19 residues. The CDR3 DNA reads TGCAGTGCTAGAGAAATCGCCGGAGAAGTCGGGTACTCCTACAATGAGCAGTTCTTC. It codes for CSAREIAGEVGYSYNEQFF.

This clonotype was seen more than once but under ten times. The chain carries TRBV5-1 and TRBJ2-7, with 7 positions matching TRBD2. The CDR3 is 16 residues long. The V and J ends lost 1 base and 7 bases, in that order; junction bases with no gene match: 14. Germline CDR1 reads SGHRS; CDR2 reads YFSETQ. CDR3 sequence reads: CASSLRSSGKPGEQYF. In nucleotides, the CDR3 is TGCGCCAGCAGCTTGCGGTCTAGCGGCAAACCGGGGGAGCAGTACTTC.

V usage is TRBV5-8 and J usage is TRBJ1-6; D call uncertain. The germline CDR1 and CDR2 sequences are SGHTS and YDEGEE. Trimming shortened V by 0 bases and J by 8 bases, and 6 bases separated the two germline ends. The CDR3 is 13 residues long. The CDR3 here is CASSLVKDSPLHF. In DNA, the CDR3 is TGTGCCAGCAGCTTGGTCAAGGATTCACCCCTCCACTTT.

V is TRBV19 and J is TRBJ2-7, with D perhaps matching TRBD1 (6 bases). There are 16 residues in the CDR3. Trimming took 4 bases from V and 5 from J, leaving 21 bases between them. CDR1 and CDR2 (germline): LNHDA, SQIVND (reference sequence). CDR3 DNA sequence: TGTGCCAGTAGTACCCTTGGAACAGGGCCCTGGGACGAGCAGTACTTC. Translated: CASSTLGTGPWDEQYF.

This clonotype turned up a few times. The chain links TRBV5-1 to TRBJ1-1, with TRBD1 matching 11 bases. There are 15 residues in the CDR3. V was pared by 7 bases and J by 6 bases, with 11 bases of the junction left unmatched. Germline values: CDR1 SGHRS, CDR2 YFSETQ. The CDR3 region is CASRWTGGESAEAFF. CDR3 bases: TGCGCCAGCCGATGGACAGGGGGCGAATCGGCTGAAGCTTTCTTT.

This clonotype was recorded at least ten times. The chain links TRBV7-9 to TRBJ1-6; D not resolved. Trimming removed 5 bases at V and 6 bases at J, with 14 bases between. This CDR3 spans 15 amino acids. Per germline, CDR1 SEHNR and CDR2 FQNEAQ (reference sequence). As DNA, the CDR3 is TGTGCCAGCAGCGCGGAAGGGCTAGGTAATTCACCCCTCCACTTT. It is translated as CASSAEGLGNSPLHF.

The V and J genes are TRBV29-1 and TRBJ1-2, with 9 bases aligning to TRBD1. There are 16 residues in the CDR3. Unmatched junction bases numbered 5, after V lost 0 bases and J lost 0 bases. Germline V CDR1 and CDR2: SQVTM, ANQGSEA. The CDR3 DNA follows: TGCAGCGTTGAAGAGGACAGGGGTTTTGCTAACTATGGCTACACCTTC. Translation gives CSVEEDRGFANYGYTF.

This clonotype was observed a single time. Compared with germline, one end of the junction differs, possibly owing to a read error. The genes are TRBV12-3 or TRBV12-4 and TRBJ1-2, with a weak D call TRBD1 (5 bases). The CDR3 extends over 13 amino acids. The CDR3 region is CASSQGLDYGYAF. The DNA for the CDR3 is TGTGCCAGCAGCCAGGGACTGGACTATGGCTACGCCTTC.

This clonotype has at least ten counts. The genes are TRBV2 and TRBJ1-1; 8 bases are shared with TRBD1. Trimming cost V 10 bases and J 8 bases; bases outside gene matches: 12. From germline, CDR1 is SNHLY and CDR2 FYNNEI. The CDR3 runs to 13 residues. DNA of the CDR3: TGTGCCACGCAGCCGGGACAGGCTTCAGAAGCTTTCTTT. Translated, it gives CATQPGQASEAFF.

This clonotype was seen repeatedly, ten times or more. The J gene is TRBJ2-6, the V gene TRBV29-1, with D possibly being TRBD2 (5 bases). In germline, CDR1 is SQVTM, CDR2 ANQGSEA. The CDR3 runs 13 residues. The V end was cut by 6 bases, the J end by 0 bases, with 6 bases between. CDR3 nucleotide sequence: TGCAGCGTAGGGAGCTCTGGGGCCAACGTCCTGACTTTC. It translates to CSVGSSGANVLTF.

This chain links TRBV20-1 with TRBJ1-1; D unclear. V shed 6 bases and J shed 8 bases, with 37 bases lying between them. CDR3 length: 19 residues. Germline CDR1 is DFQATT and CDR2 is SNEGSKA (reference sequence). For the CDR3, the DNA is TGCAGTGCGCAGCTCGCATCTGGCAATCAGTGGACCGCTGATCCCGAAGCTTTCTTT. Its translation: CSAQLASGNQWTADPEAFF.

On this clonotype itself: A read error may be the cause here, since a much bigger clone is one base away. CDR3 bases: TGTGCCAGCGGTCCTACAGTGGCACCCCTCCACTTT. The encoded protein is CASGPTVAPLHF. The V and J genes are TRBV10-3 and TRBJ1-6; D is unresolved. The CDR3 spans 12 residues. With 10 bases removed from V and 11 bases from J, the gap between germline ends came to 15 bases. CDR1 is ENHRY and CDR2 is SYGVKD in the germline V gene.

J is TRBJ1-4 and V is TRBV5-8, with TRBD1 identical over 8 bases. In germline, CDR1 is SGHTS, CDR2 YDEGEE. There are 15 residues in the CDR3. With V trimmed by 3 bases and J by 5 bases, 6 bases remained unmatched. CDR3 in DNA: TGTGCCAGCAGCTACGGACAGGGACTGAATGAAAAACTGTTTTTT. Translation gives CASSYGQGLNEKLFF.